The sequence of this TCR beta chain was determined in a study of blood T cell repertoires in COVID-19 (dated by TCRdb to about 2020). With respect to the entire study: Collaborator samples came from the United States, Italy and Spain and covered acute and convalescent phases of COVID-19. The repertoires were released in a freely available public database intended as a resource for research on the immune response to SARS-CoV-2. A de-identified subject ID, COVID-19 status, age in years and sex were almost always included in the sample metadata. Where available, HLA class I and class II types were obtained from metadata supplied by the sample provider rather than from assay-based typing. The dataset comprised deeply sampled blood TCRbeta repertoires from subjects exposed to, actively infected with, or recovered from COVID-19. The material from the prospective study consisted of cDNA or gDNA derived from T cells, B-cell-depleted T cells, or PBMCs. Samples were obtained from the ongoing ImmuneRACE study (first 160 participants) and from over 1,000 subjects provided by 6 global collaborators.

TCRbeta CDR3 regions were amplified from genomic DNA using the immunoSEQ Assay, a bias-controlled multiplex PCR. The source study handled its data this way. The number of nucleated cells in each sample was estimated by amplification of reference gene primers within the assay. To quantify the absolute abundance of each unique TCRbeta CDR3 rearrangement, sequence reads were collapsed and filtered. For each sample, productive Simpson clonality was calculated by taking the square root of Simpson's diversity index across productive rearrangements. Here the immuneACCESS table is served through TCRdb, limited to in-frame sequences with V and J called. Missing clones are a known gap in these copies; in checked studies unresolved V genes cover under half, and the rest lacks a known reason. Clonal size and the V and J genes are those of that table, whereas D and trimming came from the DNA. Counted in this sample were approximately 66,000 clones; more than 70% of them appeared once. The top ten clones comprise approximately 7% of the sample.

Collaborating institutions collected whole blood in K2EDTA tubes following their own protocols. Collaborator samples were shipped for TCRbeta analysis as frozen whole blood, isolated PBMCs, or DNA extracted from either sample type. Points on this clone: This clone's antigen is unknown. One base away there is no much larger clone; base qualities are not given.

Study-wide findings and limitations: The quantity of clinical and demographic metadata differed by source and by participant and was supplied without curation.

Deletion took 2 bases off V and 4 bases off J, with a span of 11 bases between the germline ends. The CDR3 contains 14 residues, cysteine and phenylalanine counted. This entry keeps only the CDR3 DNA: 42 bases, framed from base 1. Per the germline V gene, MNHNS is the CDR1 and SASEGT is the CDR2. The sequence was collected from a man aged 50 to 59 with active COVID-19. This chain is built from TRBV6-1 and TRBJ1-2; the D gene is possibly TRBD1, with 5 bases matching. Sequenced: peripheral blood. The CDR3 loop reads CASSERGEGYGYTF. Here is the DNA: TGTGCCAGCAGTGAACGGGGGGAGGGCTATGGCTACACCTTC.